The 28 T cell receptor beta chains below come from one sample, sequenced in a study of neurological immune-mediated disorders. TCRdb ran MiXCR on the 5' RACE reads and lists one entry per CDR3 protein. The sample shows about 44,000 distinct CDR3 sequences, roughly a fifth of them seen only once. Time point denoted: technical triplicate 3. Input material: PBMCs. These receptors came from a man aged 55 to 70 with HTLV-1-associated myelopathy (HAM/TSP).

There are many counts of this clonotype. The rearrangement joins TRBV20-1 to TRBJ2-1; possibly TRBD2 for D (6 bases). The germline V gene has CDR1 DFQATT and CDR2 SNEGSKA (reference sequence). With 6 bases removed from V and 5 bases from J, the gap between germline ends came to 20 bases. This CDR3 has 15 residues. This CDR3 is CSALAAPQLNNEQFF. The CDR3 region has the DNA TGCAGTGCCTTAGCGGCACCGCAACTCAACAATGAGCAGTTCTTC.

This chain links TRBV2 with TRBJ2-3, with a weak D call TRBD2 (5 bases). Trimming took off 4 bases at V and 8 bases at J, with 13 bases between the two ends. Germline V gene sequence: CDR1 SNHLY, CDR2 FYNNEI. The CDR3 contains 13 residues. The chain's CDR3 is CASSVYGRGTQYF. CDR3 nucleotide sequence: TGTGCCAGCAGTGTTTATGGTCGGGGTACGCAGTATTTT.

This clonotype showed up many times. The J gene is TRBJ2-7, the V gene TRBV27; D possibly corresponds to TRBD1 (6 bases). Trimming stripped 3 bases from V and 2 bases from J, with 8 bases between. CDR1 MNHEY and CDR2 SMNVEV come from the germline V gene (reference sequence). The CDR3 is 13 amino acids. The CDR3 loop is CASSFRGAYEQYF. The CDR3, as DNA: TGTGCCAGCAGTTTCAGGGGCGCCTACGAGCAGTACTTC.

Many counts were recorded for this clonotype. CDR3 in DNA: TGTGCCAGCAGCACGTCGGTGGAGCAGTTCTTC. This encodes CASSTSVEQFF. V is TRBV12-3 or TRBV12-4 and J is TRBJ2-1; D unresolved. CDR3 size: 11 residues. The ends were cut back, 6 bases at V and 10 bases at J, with 10 bases in the middle.

This clonotype was seen many times. V gene TRBV20-1 combines with J gene TRBJ2-3, with D uncertain. This CDR3 has 14 amino acids. The germline V and J ends were trimmed by 3 bases and 3 bases, with 13 bases remaining between them. Germline loops: CDR1 DFQATT, CDR2 SNEGSKA (reference sequence). CDR3 region: CSASNTKATDTQYF. The CDR3 DNA follows: TGCAGTGCTAGTAATACTAAAGCGACAGATACGCAGTATTTT.

This clonotype has a count of ten or more. This chain connects TRBV7-3 to TRBJ2-7; 9 bases are shared with TRBD1. The germline V gene has CDR1 SGHTA and CDR2 FQGTGA. This CDR3 is 17 amino acids long. V trimming: 4 bases; J trimming: 2 bases; junction bases outside the gene matches: 12. CDR3 nucleotides: TGTGCCAGCAGCTCAAGCCGGGGACAGGGCCTCACCTACGAGCAGTACTTC. Translating it yields CASSSSRGQGLTYEQYF.

The chain links TRBV7-2 to TRBJ2-3; TRBD1 is a possible D gene (6 bases). V gave up 1 base and J gave up 1 base, with 12 bases separating them. CDR1 is SGHTA and CDR2 is FQGNSA in the germline V gene. The CDR3 has 16 residues. In DNA, the CDR3 is TGTGCCAGCAGCTTAGGAGTTCGGACAGGCACAGATACGCAGTATTTT. Amino acid sequence: CASSLGVRTGTDTQYF. Full variable domain (rest looked up from reference TRBV7-2 and TRBJ2-3): GAGVSQSPSNKVTEKGKDVELRCDPISGHTALYWYRQSLGQGLEFLIYFQGNSAPDKSGLPSDRFSAERTGGSVSTLTIQRTQQEDSAVYLCASSLGVRTGTDTQYFGPGTRLTVL.

This clonotype was seen at least ten times. The genes are TRBV5-1 and TRBJ1-2, with D uncertain. Per the germline V gene, CDR1 is SGHRS and CDR2 is YFSETQ. The V and J ends lost 0 bases and 4 bases respectively, with 7 bases between them. The CDR3 spans 13 residues. CDR3 region: CASSLGGTYGYTF. The CDR3 DNA follows: TGCGCCAGCAGCTTGGGGGGAACCTATGGCTACACCTTC.

On this clonotype: Since a much larger clone is just one base distant, this may be a read error. V usage is TRBV7-3 and J usage is TRBJ2-5; D uncertain. Germline V gene sequence: CDR1 SGHTA, CDR2 FQGTGA. The length of the CDR3 is 14 residues. This CDR3 is CASSLSVDQETQYF. The CDR3 DNA follows: TGTGCCAGCAGCTTATCGGTGGACCAGGAGACCCAGTACTTC.

The chain combines TRBV20-1 with TRBJ2-1; D possibly uses TRBD1 or TRBD2 (7 bases each). CDR3 size: 16 residues. The V end was cut by 5 bases, the J end by 0 bases, with 17 bases between. Germline CDR1 is DFQATT and CDR2 is SNEGSKA (reference sequence). The CDR3 sequence is CSALSRGGSSYNEQFF. The CDR3 nucleotides read TGCAGTGCTCTTAGCAGGGGGGGAAGCTCCTACAATGAGCAGTTCTTC.

As concerns this clonotype: This may be a read error, as it is one base from a much larger clone. The chain links TRBV7-8 to TRBJ2-3; a weak D match, TRBD2 (6 bases). This CDR3 is built from 13 residues. The V gene's germline CDR1 is SGHVS and CDR2 FQNEAQ. The CDR3 DNA reads as TGTGCCAACAGCTTACGTGGGGGGGATACGCAGTATTTT. Its protein product is CANSLRGGDTQYF. The full variable domain, rest sourced from reference TRBV7-8 and TRBJ2-3, is GAGVSQSPRYKVAKRGQDVALRCDPISGHVSLFWYQQALGQGPEFLTYFQNEAQLDKSGLPSDRFFAERPEGSVSTLKIQRTQQEDSAVYLCANSLRGGDTQYFGPGTRLTVL.

There are many counts of this clonotype. The CDR3 sequence is CASSPPQGVGTEAFF. The CDR3 nucleotides read TGTGCCAGCAGTCCCCCACAGGGGGTGGGCACTGAAGCTTTCTTT. The J gene is TRBJ1-1, the V gene TRBV28; TRBD1 agrees at 8 bases. CDR3 length equals 15 residues. From germline, CDR1 is MDHEN and CDR2 SYDVKM. The J segment lost 4 bases and the V segment lost 5 bases, leaving 9 bases of the junction unmatched. Drawing the rest from reference TRBV28 and TRBJ1-1, the complete variable domain is DVKVTQSSRYLVKRTGEKVFLECVQDMDHENMFWYRQDPGLGLRLIYFSYDVKMKEKGDIPEGYSVSREKKERFSLILESASTNQTSMYLCASSPPQGVGTEAFFGQGTRLTVV.

This clonotype came up a few times. The chain joins TRBV20-1 to TRBJ2-3, with D possibly called TRBD1 or TRBD2 (7 bases each). The CDR3 sequence is 16 residues long. Germline CDR1 reads DFQATT; CDR2 reads SNEGSKA (reference sequence). The germline V and J ends were trimmed by 6 bases and 9 bases, with 28 bases remaining between them. The CDR3 spells CSAPKGGTVLSQTQYF. The CDR3 DNA reads as TGCAGTGCCCCTAAGGGGGGGACAGTTTTGTCCCAGACGCAGTATTTT.

This clonotype came up many times. The chain carries TRBV27 and TRBJ2-1; tentatively, D is TRBD1 or TRBD2 (5 bases each). Trimming shortened V by 7 bases and J by 5 bases, and 12 bases separated the two germline ends. The CDR3 is 13 residues long. Germline V lookup: CDR1 MNHEY, CDR2 SMNVEV (reference sequence). The CDR3 reads CASNLRGHNEQFF. CDR3 DNA sequence: TGTGCCAGCAACCTGAGGGGCCACAATGAGCAGTTCTTC.

This clonotype was found many times. V and J are TRBV4-2 and TRBJ2-1, with D unclear. There are 16 residues in the CDR3. The germline gives CDR1 LGHNA, CDR2 YNFKEQ. Trimming cost V 0 bases and J 0 bases, with 9 bases left between them. The CDR3 reads CASSQDQLGSYNEQFF. For the CDR3, the DNA is TGTGCCAGCAGCCAAGATCAATTAGGCTCCTACAATGAGCAGTTCTTC.

This clonotype has at least ten counts. This chain links TRBV5-6 with TRBJ2-3, with TRBD2 matching 8 bases. This CDR3 is built from 15 residues. V was clipped by 3 bases and J by 7 bases; unmatched bases: 10. Germline V CDR1 and CDR2: SGHDT, YYEEEE. Written as DNA, the CDR3 is TGTGCCAGCAGCTACCCCGGGACTAGGTCGTATACGCAGTATTTT. This gives the protein CASSYPGTRSYTQYF.

This clonotype showed up just a few times. J is TRBJ2-3 and V is TRBV7-2; no clear D gene. With 2 bases removed from V and 2 bases from J, the gap between germline ends came to 14 bases. Germline-derived CDR1 and CDR2 are SGHTA and FQGNSA. This CDR3 is built from 16 residues. The CDR3 coding sequence is TGTGCCAGCAGCTTAAGTGCGGCTTCCCCCACAGATACGCAGTATTTT. It translates to CASSLSAASPTDTQYF.

The chain carries TRBV20-1 and TRBJ1-2; D unclear. V shed 0 bases and J shed 6 bases, with 14 bases lying between them. The CDR3 runs 14 residues. The germline V gene encodes CDR1 DFQATT and CDR2 SNEGSKA (reference sequence). This chain's CDR3 is CSARDNGETDGYTF. CDR3 DNA: TGCAGTGCTAGAGATAACGGGGAGACGGATGGCTACACCTTC.

In the case of this clonotype: The CDR3 end shows no conserved phenylalanine or tryptophan, and so a read error is likely. The chain links TRBV12-3 or TRBV12-4 to TRBJ1-1; 7 positions match TRBD1. V dropped 10 bases and J dropped 5; count of bases not matched to a gene: 10. The CDR3 has 13 amino acids. The CDR3 nucleotides read TGTGCCAACAGCCCAGGGGGTAGAACTGAAGCTTTCTTG. It is translated as CANSPGGRTEAFL.

The chain carries TRBV19 and TRBJ1-1; the D gene is possibly TRBD1 (6 bases). Germline V gene lookup returns CDR1 LNHDA and CDR2 SQIVND (reference sequence). Trimming removed 8 bases at V and 5 bases at J, with 15 bases between. The CDR3 sequence is 13 residues long. The CDR3: CASGKEGETEAFF. The CDR3 nucleotides read TGTGCCAGTGGCAAGGAGGGGGAGACTGAAGCTTTCTTT.

This clonotype was recorded many times. The chain has TRBV12-3 or TRBV12-4 and TRBJ2-1; D is perhaps TRBD2 (6 bases). V lost 4 bases to trimming and J lost 4 bases, with 11 bases between them. The CDR3 has 14 residues. CDR3 residues: CASSYGGSYNEQFF. Here the CDR3 DNA reads TGTGCCAGCAGTTACGGGGGTTCTTACAATGAGCAGTTCTTC.

This clonotype was seen ten or more times. This chain connects TRBV20-1 to TRBJ2-7; TRBD2 aligns across 7 bases. Germline values: CDR1 DFQATT, CDR2 SNEGSKA (reference sequence). J lost 4 bases, V lost 4 bases, and 10 bases had no gene match. This CDR3 region has 14 residues. CDR3 sequence reads: CSATPPGRMYEQYF. The CDR3 nucleotides read TGCAGTGCTACCCCGCCCGGGAGGATGTACGAGCAGTACTTC.

This clonotype occurred many times. This chain uses TRBV6-5 with TRBJ2-7; D gene unclear. The CDR3 loop spans 13 amino acids. The V gene's germline CDR1 is MNHEY and CDR2 SVGAGI. V was clipped by 2 bases and J by 0 bases, with 5 bases between them. The CDR3 DNA follows: TGTGCCAGCAGTTACACAGACTCCTACGAGCAGTACTTC. Translation: CASSYTDSYEQYF.

The CDR3 coding sequence is TGTGCCAGCAGCCAAGGGACTAGCGGGACTCCCTACAATGAGCAGTTCTTC. Translating it yields CASSQGTSGTPYNEQFF. The J gene is TRBJ2-1, the V gene TRBV4-2; TRBD2 matches 12 bases. The germline gives CDR1 LGHNA, CDR2 YNFKEQ. Germline trimming cut 1 base from V and 2 bases from J; bases unmatched to any gene: 3. CDR3 length: 17 residues.

This clonotype was detected ten times or more. The chain combines TRBV4-1 with TRBJ2-2; 11 positions match TRBD2. The CDR3 covers 20 residues. The germline CDR1 and CDR2 sequences are MGHRA and YSYEKL. V lost 0 bases and J lost 4; bases outside the gene matches: 13. CDR3 sequence reads: CASSQEGLAGGLRGTGELFF. In DNA form, the CDR3 reads TGCGCCAGCAGCCAAGAAGGATTAGCGGGAGGGCTCCGCGGCACCGGGGAGCTGTTTTTT.

The CDR3 spells CASSYAGGLLGDTQYF. The DNA for the CDR3 is TGTGCCAGCAGTTACGCGGGAGGCCTCCTCGGCGATACGCAGTATTTT. This chain uses TRBV6-5 with TRBJ2-3; 8 nucleotides match TRBD2. V lost 2 bases to trimming and J lost 6 bases; unmatched junction nucleotides: 10. CDR3 length equals 16 residues. The germline gives CDR1 MNHEY, CDR2 SVGAGI.

This clonotype was counted ten times or more. This sequence joins TRBV7-2 and TRBJ2-7; D is perhaps TRBD2 (6 bases). Deletions cut 1 base from V and 0 bases from J, with 13 bases between. Germline V lookup: CDR1 SGHTA, CDR2 FQGNSA. This CDR3 contains 16 residues. The CDR3 here is CASSLDWVGSSYEQYF. CDR3 DNA: TGTGCCAGCAGCTTAGACTGGGTCGGGAGCTCCTACGAGCAGTACTTC.

The sample holds many counts of this clonotype. V and J are TRBV3-1 and TRBJ2-2, with a weak D call TRBD2 (6 bases). Germline V gene sequence: CDR1 LGHDT, CDR2 YNNKEL (reference sequence). Trimming removed 0 bases from V and 4 bases from J, with 15 bases in between. This CDR3 has 17 amino acids. DNA of the CDR3: TGTGCCAGCAGCCAAGAATACGGGGGATTTGGCACCGGGGAGCTGTTTTTT. This codes for CASSQEYGGFGTGELFF. Supplemented by reference TRBV3-1 and TRBJ2-2, the full variable domain reads DTAVSQTPKYLVTQMGNDKSIKCEQNLGHDTMYWYKQDSKKFLKIMFSYNNKELIINETVPNRFSPKSPDKAHLNLHINSLELGDSAVYFCASSQEYGGFGTGELFFGEGSRLTVL.